A single sample gave rise to the 8 T cell receptor beta chains below, sequenced in a study of shared clonotypes between healthy human individuals. Libraries were prepared by immunoSEQ multiplex PCR; TCRdb keeps only in-frame clonotypes and omits some of them. The sample consists of more than 550,000 clones, over 60% of them appearing once. Specimen: memory CD4+ T cells sorted from blood. This sample's subset: CD45RA-negative fraction. These receptors all stem from a woman aged 25 to 39 in good health.

The chain has TRBV6-5 and TRBJ1-4; possibly TRBD1 for D (6 bases). CDR3 length: 12 amino acids. Germline values: CDR1 MNHEY, CDR2 SVGAGI. Trimming stripped 5 bases from V and 12 bases from J, with 13 bases between. CDR3 amino acids: CASSESRTELFF. The CDR3 nucleotides read TGTGCCAGCAGTGAATCAAGGACAGAACTGTTTTTT.

V and J are TRBV5-1 and TRBJ1-4, with D possibly matching TRBD1 (6 bases). V lost 4 bases to trimming and J lost 4 bases, with 20 bases between them. The CDR3 totals 17 residues. The germline CDR1 and CDR2 sequences are SGHRS and YFSETQ. CDR3 sequence reads: CASSPNEPGHINEKLFF. CDR3 nucleotides: TGCGCCAGCAGCCCGAACGAACCGGGACACATTAATGAAAAACTGTTTTTT.

This clone was detected only a few times. The chain is built from TRBV2 and TRBJ1-2; no firm D call. Germline V CDR1 and CDR2: SNHLY, FYNNEI. The V end was cut by 7 bases, the J end by 0 bases, with 12 bases between. The CDR3 runs 14 residues. DNA of the CDR3: TGTGCCAGCAAATTGGGCAATACTAACTATGGCTACACCTTC. Translated: CASKLGNTNYGYTF.

This clone appeared a few times. This chain connects TRBV5-1 to TRBJ2-5; D unclear. The CDR3 contains 11 residues. Germline-derived CDR1 and CDR2 are SGHRS and YFSETQ. Trimming took 4 bases from V and 7 from J, leaving 8 bases between them. CDR3 sequence reads: CASSDRLTQYF. The CDR3 coding sequence is TGCGCCAGCAGCGACCGGTTGACCCAGTACTTC.

The chain recombines TRBV5-1 with TRBJ2-1, with D perhaps matching TRBD2 (6 bases). Trimming shortened V by 6 bases and J by 4 bases, and 17 bases separated the two germline ends. Looked up from germline, CDR1 is SGHRS and CDR2 is YFSETQ. The length of the CDR3 is 15 residues. Here the CDR3 DNA reads TGCGCCAGCAAGGTAACGGGCGGAGGGTACAATGAGCAGTTCTTC. It encodes CASKVTGGGYNEQFF.

Note on this clone: One base away lies a much larger clone, so this may be a sequencing read error. The sample has other DNA sequences that encode this CDR3 too. The V call is TRBV19, the J call TRBJ2-5; 12 positions agree with TRBD1. The CDR3 runs 15 residues. Looked up from germline, CDR1 is LNHDA and CDR2 is SQIVND (reference sequence). The CDR3 here is CASSTPGQGAETQYF. The CDR3 DNA is TGTGCCAGTAGTACCCCGGGACAGGGGGCAGAGACCCAATACTTC.

There are a few counts of this clone. The chain has TRBV10-2 and TRBJ1-1; D gene uncertain. This CDR3 region has 11 residues. Trimming removed 5 bases at V and 1 base at J, with 2 bases between. From germline, CDR1 is WSHSY and CDR2 SAAADI. CDR3 in DNA: TGCGCCAGCAGTTGGAACACTGAAGCTTTCTTT. Translated, it gives CASSWNTEAFF.

The gene calls are TRBV7-8 and TRBJ2-4, with TRBD1 matching over 8 bases. The CDR3 is 19 residues long. Trimming took 5 bases from V and 0 from J; bases not matched to a gene: 15. Germline V lookup: CDR1 SGHVS, CDR2 FQNEAQ. The CDR3 nucleotides are TGTGCCAGCAGCCAGGACCGGGACAGGATTAGGGTAGCCAAAAACATTCAGTACTTC. Translating it yields CASSQDRDRIRVAKNIQYF.